This entry features one T cell receptor beta chain sequence. This entry is derived from a study of T cell responses to AZD1222 COVID-19 vaccine. This CDR3 contains 15 residues. With 5 bases clipped from V and 2 bases from J, the junction kept 5 bases outside the gene matches. Germline CDR1 reads KGHSH; CDR2 reads LQKENI. Clones were read by immunoSEQ multiplex PCR, and TCRdb kept only the in-frame ones, dropping some. The sample holds about 99,000 clones, approximately 94% seen once. The material was peripheral blood, obtained on day 0 of AZD1222 vaccination. The rearrangement links TRBV18 to TRBJ1-5; 8 bases agree with TRBD1. This receptor was obtained from an adult in good health. The CDR3 protein is CASSSSTGGNQPQHF. In DNA, the CDR3 is TGTGCCAGCTCATCTTCGACAGGGGGCAATCAGCCCCAGCATTTT.